The next 27 T cell receptor beta chains were all read from a single sample in a study of cytomegalovirus exposure and HLA in healthy donors. PCR primers comprised 60 Vbeta and 13 Jbeta primers. Profiling relied on immunoSEQ multiplex PCR, and the TCRdb table lists in-frame clones only, not all of them. This sample has about 140,000 clones, with around three quarters found just once. The sequencing input was PBMCs. The receptor set was obtained from a man aged 35 to 55 in good health and CMV-seronegative.

This sequence joins TRBV7-9 and TRBJ2-3, with 13 nucleotides matching TRBD2. Germline V gene sequence: CDR1 SEHNR, CDR2 FQNEAQ (reference sequence). The CDR3 runs to 19 residues. After removal of 3 bases from V and 1 base from J, the junction contained 10 bases not matched to a gene. CDR3 loop: CASSLTRTSGGYRTDTQYF. CDR3 in DNA: TGTGCCAGCAGCTTGACGAGGACTAGCGGGGGATACCGCACAGATACGCAGTATTTT.

The CDR3 reads CASSQDGSGGLGETQYF. CDR3 bases: TGCGCCAGCAGCCAAGATGGGAGCGGGGGGTTGGGGGAGACCCAGTACTTC. V gene TRBV4-1 combines with J gene TRBJ2-5, with 9 nucleotides matching TRBD2. Per germline, CDR1 MGHRA and CDR2 YSYEKL. V trimming: 0 bases; J trimming: 5 bases; junction bases outside the gene matches: 10. This CDR3 comprises 17 residues.

The chain couples TRBV5-4 to TRBJ2-5; TRBD2 matches 12 bases. The CDR3 has 15 residues. Per the germline V gene, CDR1 is SGHNT and CDR2 is YYREEE (reference sequence). The V gene end was trimmed by 4 bases and the J gene end by 5 bases; junction bases not matched to a gene: 6. Here the CDR3 reads CASSTTSGSWETQYF. The CDR3 DNA reads as TGTGCCAGCAGCACGACTAGCGGGAGTTGGGAGACCCAGTACTTC.

V and J are TRBV27 and TRBJ2-7, with 8 bases matching TRBD2. In germline, CDR1 is MNHEY, CDR2 SMNVEV (reference sequence). The CDR3 spans 13 residues. With 4 bases clipped from V and 4 bases from J, the junction kept 3 bases outside the gene matches. CDR3 amino acids: CASSSGGEYEQYF. The CDR3 DNA reads as TGTGCCAGCAGTTCGGGGGGGGAGTACGAGCAGTACTTC.

The rearrangement joins TRBV13 to TRBJ2-3; 8 nucleotides align to TRBD1. In germline, CDR1 is PRHDT, CDR2 FYEKMQ (reference sequence). J lost 3 bases, V lost 1 base, and 3 bases had no gene match. CDR3 length: 15 amino acids. In DNA form, the CDR3 reads TGTGCCAGCAGCTTAGCACAGGGGGGAACAGATACGCAGTATTTT. The encoded protein is CASSLAQGGTDTQYF.

CDR3 region: CASTAGGANTEAFF. The CDR3 DNA follows: TGTGCCAGCACCGCCGGGGGGGCGAACACTGAAGCTTTCTTT. This chain uses TRBV7-9 with TRBJ1-1, with D maybe TRBD1 (6 bases). Trimming removed 7 bases at V and 1 base at J, with 13 bases between. The CDR3 is made up of 14 amino acids. Germline V lookup: CDR1 SEHNR, CDR2 FQNEAQ (reference sequence). Full variable domain (outside the CDR3, taken from reference TRBV7-9 and TRBJ1-1): DTGVSQNPRHKITKRGQNVTFRCDPISEHNRLYWYRQTLGQGPEFLTYFQNEAQLEKSRLLSDRFSAERPKGSFSTLEIQRTEQGDSAMYLCASTAGGANTEAFFGQGTRLTVV.

This clone appeared a few times. V usage is TRBV4-3 and J usage is TRBJ2-5; maybe TRBD1 (5 bases). Germline V lookup: CDR1 LGHNA, CDR2 YSLEER. Trimming cost V 3 bases and J 5 bases, with 13 bases left between them. The CDR3 has 14 amino acids. The CDR3 DNA follows: TGCGCCAGCAGCCAGCATCTGAAGGGGGAGACCCAGTACTTC. Translating gives CASSQHLKGETQYF.

The chain is built from TRBV5-4 and TRBJ1-1; 10 bases line up with TRBD1. The CDR3 covers 13 residues. V gave up 3 bases and J gave up 7 bases; unmatched junction bases: 3. Germline V gene data show CDR1 as SGHNT and CDR2 as YYREEE (reference sequence). The CDR3, as DNA: TGTGCCAGCAGCTCCGGGACAGGGGTTGAAGCTTTCTTT. This sequence encodes CASSSGTGVEAFF.

The chain is built from TRBV7-6 and TRBJ2-3; possibly TRBD2 for D (6 bases). The CDR3 covers 16 residues. Trimming removed 3 bases from V and 0 bases from J, with 13 bases in between. Germline assignment: CDR1 SGHVS and CDR2 FNYEAQ. The CDR3 loop reads CASSFSAGVSTDTQYF. CDR3 DNA sequence: TGTGCCAGCAGCTTCTCAGCGGGTGTTAGCACAGATACGCAGTATTTT.

The CDR3 DNA is TGTGCCAGCAGACTAGCGGAAGAGACCCAGTACTTC. Protein sequence: CASRLAEETQYF. The chain is built from TRBV6-6 and TRBJ2-5, with TRBD2 matching 8 bases. Germline lookup yields CDR1 MNHNY and CDR2 SVGAGI (reference sequence). The CDR3 loop spans 12 amino acids. Germline trimming cut 6 bases from V and 3 bases from J; bases unmatched to any gene: 0.

The V and J genes are TRBV13 and TRBJ1-5; a possible D gene is TRBD1 (6 bases). This CDR3 contains 14 residues. V was clipped by 0 bases and J by 4 bases, with 7 bases between them. Germline V gives CDR1 PRHDT, CDR2 FYEKMQ (reference sequence). The CDR3 protein is CASSLGGGNQPQHF. CDR3 DNA sequence: TGTGCCAGCAGCTTAGGAGGGGGTAATCAGCCCCAGCATTTT.

The chain couples TRBV18 to TRBJ2-4; 9 nucleotides agree with TRBD2. Germline-derived CDR1 and CDR2 are KGHSH and LQKENI. V lost 6 bases and J lost 2; bases outside the gene matches: 8. The CDR3 covers 16 residues. CDR3 sequence reads: CASSNGLAGTKNIQYF. The DNA of the CDR3 is TGTGCCAGCTCCAATGGCCTAGCGGGAACCAAAAACATTCAGTACTTC.

V gene TRBV30 combines with J gene TRBJ2-1; TRBD1 matches 11 bases. The CDR3 has 17 residues. Germline CDR1 is GTSNPN and CDR2 is SVGIG (reference sequence). J gave up 1 base and V 2 bases, and 7 bases lay outside the gene matches. The CDR3 reads CAWSSGTGGNSYNEQFF. CDR3 bases: TGTGCCTGGAGTTCCGGGACAGGGGGAAATTCCTACAATGAGCAGTTCTTC.

V and J are TRBV30 and TRBJ2-5; tentative D call: TRBD2 (6 bases). CDR1 is GTSNPN, CDR2 SVGIG, per germline (reference sequence). The CDR3 spans 13 residues. Deletions cut 3 bases from V and 4 bases from J, with 12 bases between. The CDR3 here is CAWSPGASETQYF. CDR3 DNA: TGTGCCTGGAGCCCGGGAGCCTCAGAGACCCAGTACTTC. The complete variable domain, with remaining parts taken from reference TRBV30 and TRBJ2-5, reads SQTIHQWPATLVQPVGSPLSLECTVEGTSNPNLYWYRQAAGRGLQLLFYSVGIGQISSEVPQNLSASRPQDRQFILSSKKLLLSDSGFYLCAWSPGASETQYFGPGTRLLVL.

The rearrangement links TRBV6-5 to TRBJ2-1, with TRBD1 matching over 10 bases. Germline V gene data show CDR1 as MNHEY and CDR2 as SVGAGI. Trimming took 6 bases from V and 5 from J; bases not matched to a gene: 4. The CDR3 length is 14 residues. The CDR3 nucleotides are TGTGCCAGCAGCTGGACAGGGGGGCACAATGAGCAGTTCTTC. Its protein is CASSWTGGHNEQFF.

This clone appeared a few times. The gene calls are TRBV4-3 and TRBJ1-6; the D gene is possibly TRBD1 (6 bases). The V gene's germline CDR1 is LGHNA and CDR2 YSLEER. This CDR3 is 15 amino acids long. V was shortened by 4 bases and J by 10 bases, with 17 bases between the two germline ends. CDR3 loop: CASSRAFATGSPLHF. CDR3 DNA: TGCGCCAGCAGCCGAGCGTTTGCCACAGGGTCACCCCTCCACTTT.

CDR3 amino acids: CASSPGRGPVNTEAFF. The CDR3 DNA reads TGTGCCAGCAGCCCAGGCAGGGGGCCGGTGAACACTGAAGCTTTCTTT. This rearrangement joins TRBV5-4 to TRBJ1-1, with 8 positions matching TRBD1. The CDR3 is 16 amino acids. The germline V gene encodes CDR1 SGHNT and CDR2 YYREEE (reference sequence). V shed 4 bases, J shed 0 bases, and the junction held 8 bases outside the gene matches.

The rearrangement uses TRBV9 and TRBJ1-1; 8 bases agree with TRBD1. This CDR3 is built from 15 residues. Trimming removed 4 bases from V and 3 bases from J; junction bases left unmatched: 8. Germline V gives CDR1 SGDLS, CDR2 YYNGEE. CDR3 nucleotide sequence: TGTGCCAGCAGCCTCCGACAGGGGACGGACACTGAAGCTTTCTTT. Its translation: CASSLRQGTDTEAFF.

This chain links TRBV21-1 with TRBJ1-5; TRBD1 is taken as the D call from the table, unchecked against the DNA. TRBV21-1 is a recognized pseudogene. The CDR3 extends over 20 amino acids. The DNA of the CDR3 is TGTGCCAGCAGCCCGGCGGACAGGGCGTCTGTCCGAAATAGCAATCAGCCCCAGCATTTT. Its protein product is CASSPADRASVRNSNQPQHF.

In regard to this clone: An end of the junction does not agree with germline; a read error may underlie this. The CDR3 nucleotides read TGTGCCAGCAGTAAAGCGACGGGTTCCACAGATACGCAGTATTTT. Translating it yields CASSKATGSTDTQYF. The chain joins TRBV2 to TRBJ2-3; D not resolved. The germline gives CDR1 SNHLY, CDR2 FYNNEI. This CDR3 has 15 residues.

The rearrangement links TRBV4-1 to TRBJ2-7; no reliable D call. The length of the CDR3 is 13 residues. V was cut by 0 bases and J by 3 bases, with 6 bases left in between. Germline V gene lookup returns CDR1 MGHRA and CDR2 YSYEKL. CDR3 coding DNA: TGCGCCAGCAGCCAAGAGGTCAGCTACGAGCAGTACTTC. Protein product: CASSQEVSYEQYF.

The chain recombines TRBV6-1 with TRBJ2-3; perhaps TRBD2 as D (6 bases). The CDR3 spans 14 residues. V dropped 4 bases and J dropped 0 bases, with 8 bases sitting between them. Per germline, CDR1 MNHNS and CDR2 SASEGT. CDR3 bases: TGTGCCAGCAGTGCGGGGACTAGCACAGATACGCAGTATTTT. This translates into CASSAGTSTDTQYF.

The chain joins TRBV7-2 to TRBJ2-7; D gene ambiguous. The CDR3 is 13 residues long. Germline V gene lookup returns CDR1 SGHTA and CDR2 FQGNSA. The germline V and J ends were trimmed by 6 bases and 3 bases, with 12 bases remaining between them. The DNA for the CDR3 is TGTGCCAGCAGGGCAAGTGGTGTCTACGAGCAGTACTTC. Encoded protein: CASRASGVYEQYF.

There are a few counts of this clone. This sequence joins TRBV29-1 and TRBJ2-7; 8 bases align to TRBD2. Germline V gene lookup returns CDR1 SQVTM and CDR2 ANQGSEA. V dropped 6 bases and J dropped 0; count of bases not matched to a gene: 16. CDR3 length: 17 residues. CDR3 protein: CSVRGGALTVSSYEQYF. The CDR3 DNA reads as TGCAGCGTCCGGGGGGGGGCGTTAACCGTTAGCTCCTACGAGCAGTACTTC.

This clone has only a few counts. The rearrangement uses TRBV10-3 and TRBJ1-4; D ambiguous. The CDR3 runs 14 residues. With 2 bases removed from V and 8 bases from J, the gap between germline ends came to 12 bases. CDR1 is ENHRY, CDR2 SYGVKD, per germline. The DNA for the CDR3 is TGTGCCATCAGTGAGACCGAGGGCGCAGAAAAACTGTTTTTT. The encoded protein is CAISETEGAEKLFF.

The chain recombines TRBV9 with TRBJ2-7; tentative D call: TRBD2 (5 bases). Germline lookup yields CDR1 SGDLS and CDR2 YYNGEE. The CDR3 spans 15 residues. Trimming cost V 4 bases and J 0 bases, with 14 bases left between them. CDR3 DNA sequence: TGTGCCAGCAGCCCCGAGGACTGGGTCTCCTACGAGCAGTACTTC. It specifies CASSPEDWVSYEQYF.

The V gene is TRBV6-6, the J gene TRBJ1-2; maybe TRBD1 (5 bases). V was pared by 6 bases and J by 4 bases, with 15 bases between. Germline V CDR1 and CDR2: MNHNY, SVGAGI (reference sequence). CDR3 length equals 14 residues. CDR3 loop: CASSPSGGVYGYTF. CDR3 DNA sequence: TGTGCCAGCAGCCCCTCCGGGGGAGTCTATGGCTACACCTTC.